The following is a TCR beta chain sequence with its context. Antigen: not known. The record originates from a study of cytomegalovirus exposure and HLA in healthy donors. Overall study context: The approximately 110 validation repertoires used a platform that matched the one used for the 550 to 800 first-cohort repertoires, as a later analysis reported. Broader study findings: Researchers reported that a few CMV-associated chains were confirmed in vitro as CMV antigen-specific. The authors enumerated roughly 160 TCR beta chains as linked to cytomegalovirus.

Measured with immunoSEQ multiplex PCR; TCRdb has only the in-frame clones, and not every one. The repertoire has 68,000 or so clones, 96% of them found once; the top ten carry around 2.5%. The CDR3 has 15 residues. The TCR sequence derives from a man aged 18 to 30 in good health and CMV-seronegative. Source material: PBMCs. The rearrangement links TRBV21-1 to TRBJ1-1; TRBD1 is the table's D call and was not checked against the DNA. TRBV21-1 is given as a pseudogene. In DNA, the CDR3 is TGTGCCAGCAGCAATAAGCTGAACAGGGTGACTGAAGCTTTCTTT. Its translation is CASSNKLNRVTEAFF.